Below, 32 T cell receptor beta chains from the same sample are listed, as sequenced in a study of cytomegalovirus exposure and HLA in healthy donors. Vbeta (60) and Jbeta (13) primers were used in the PCR. Profiling relied on immunoSEQ multiplex PCR, and the TCRdb table lists in-frame clones only, not all of them. The table has roughly 140,000 clones, approximately 78% seen once. The source material was PBMCs. The receptors here all came from a female donor in good health and CMV-seronegative.

The chain couples TRBV19 to TRBJ2-5; 7 bases are a match to TRBD1. Germline V gene data show CDR1 as LNHDA and CDR2 as SQIVND (reference sequence). V was pared by 6 bases and J by 1 base, with 2 bases of the junction left unmatched. This CDR3 contains 13 residues. The CDR3 protein is CASSPGGQETQYF. The CDR3, as DNA: TGTGCCAGTAGCCCAGGGGGCCAAGAGACCCAGTACTTC.

CDR3 DNA: TGTGCCAGCAGTTTATCGGGATTGGGGGCCTTCTCCTACAATGAGCAGTTCTTC. Translating gives CASSLSGLGAFSYNEQFF. This chain links TRBV6-4 with TRBJ2-1, with D possibly being TRBD1 (6 bases). Germline CDR1 and CDR2: MRHNA and SNTAGT. The V end was cut by 5 bases, the J end by 0 bases, with 20 bases between. The CDR3 contains 18 residues.

This chain uses TRBV7-9 with TRBJ1-3, with TRBD1 as a possible D gene (6 bases). This CDR3 is built from 16 residues. CDR1 SEHNR and CDR2 FQNEAQ come from the germline V gene (reference sequence). The ends were cut back, 5 bases at V and 2 bases at J, with 16 bases in the middle. The CDR3 DNA sequence: TGTGCCAGCAGCGCCGCCGGGACACTTACTGGAAACACCATATATTTT. This codes for CASSAAGTLTGNTIYF.

This clone has just a few counts. The chain combines TRBV29-1 with TRBJ1-2; no clear D. V lost 3 bases to trimming and J lost 0 bases, with 5 bases between them. The CDR3 length is 12 residues. CDR1 SQVTM and CDR2 ANQGSEA come from the germline V gene. CDR3 DNA: TGCAGCGTTGATAGAGCTAACTATGGCTACACCTTC. Protein product: CSVDRANYGYTF.

The chain has TRBV5-5 and TRBJ1-5; D is unclear. The CDR3 is 14 amino acids. V lost 4 bases, J lost 2 bases, and 10 bases lay in between. Germline-derived CDR1 and CDR2 are SGHKS and YYEKEE (reference sequence). The CDR3 reads CASSPSGGNQPQHF. DNA for the CDR3: TGTGCCAGCAGCCCTAGCGGGGGCAATCAGCCCCAGCATTTT.

The rearrangement links TRBV19 to TRBJ1-6; TRBD1 agrees at 12 bases. Per the germline V gene, CDR1 is LNHDA and CDR2 is SQIVND (reference sequence). This CDR3 region has 17 residues. The V segment lost 4 bases and the J segment 8 bases; nucleotides outside the gene matches: 9. This chain's CDR3 is CASSTGTGGGGYSPLHF. The CDR3 DNA reads as TGTGCCAGTAGTACGGGGACAGGGGGCGGCGGATATTCACCCCTCCACTTT.

The genes are TRBV6-5 and TRBJ1-2; 7 nucleotides match TRBD1. The CDR3 loop spans 15 amino acids. The V and J ends lost 5 bases and 0 bases, in that order; junction bases with no gene match: 6. Per the germline V gene, CDR1 is MNHEY and CDR2 is SVGAGI. The CDR3 is CASSRQGTANYGYTF. The CDR3 bases are TGTGCCAGCAGTCGCCAAGGGACAGCTAACTATGGCTACACCTTC.

This clone was recorded only once. The chain combines TRBV27 with TRBJ2-7; TRBD2 matches at 14 bases. The CDR3 has 14 residues. The ends lost 7 bases at V and 4 bases at J; junction bases unmatched: 3. Germline CDR1 MNHEY, CDR2 SMNVEV (reference sequence). The CDR3 reads CASIRLAGGYEQYF. Written as DNA, the CDR3 is TGTGCCAGCATCCGACTAGCGGGAGGGTACGAGCAGTACTTC.

CDR3: CASSFGARVNTEAFF. The DNA of the CDR3 is TGTGCCAGCAGTTTCGGAGCCAGGGTGAACACTGAAGCTTTCTTT. V gene TRBV27 combines with J gene TRBJ1-1, with a weak D call TRBD1 (5 bases). The CDR3 covers 15 residues. The germline CDR1 and CDR2 sequences are MNHEY and SMNVEV (reference sequence). Trimming shortened V by 3 bases and J by 0 bases, and 11 bases separated the two germline ends.

The chain's CDR3 is CASSPLAILPTDTQYF. The DNA of the CDR3 is TGTGCCAGCAGTCCCCTGGCCATCCTTCCCACAGATACGCAGTATTTT. This rearrangement joins TRBV27 to TRBJ2-3; D gene unclear. The germline V gene encodes CDR1 MNHEY and CDR2 SMNVEV (reference sequence). CDR3 size: 16 residues. The V end was cut by 5 bases, the J end by 2 bases, with 17 bases between.

This clone was detected only a few times. The rearrangement uses TRBV4-1 and TRBJ2-7; TRBD2 agrees at 14 bases. CDR3 length: 15 amino acids. Trimming took 4 bases from V and 4 from J; bases not matched to a gene: 3. Looked up from germline, CDR1 is MGHRA and CDR2 is YSYEKL. The CDR3: CASSLGTSGSYEQYF. CDR3 DNA sequence: TGCGCCAGCAGCCTCGGGACTAGCGGGAGTTACGAGCAGTACTTC.

The chain recombines TRBV28 with TRBJ1-5, with D possibly matching TRBD1 (5 bases). Germline V CDR1 and CDR2: MDHEN, SYDVKM. V lost 3 bases and J lost 8, with 26 bases in between. The CDR3 is 18 residues long. The CDR3 coding sequence is TGTGCCAGCAGTTTGTGGGTGATCCGGGACTCAACTCAGGAGCCCCAGCATTTT. This encodes CASSLWVIRDSTQEPQHF.

J is TRBJ1-2 and V is TRBV4-2, with 8 positions matching TRBD1. CDR3 length: 17 amino acids. CDR1 is LGHNA, CDR2 YNFKEQ, per germline. Trimming at V came to 0 bases and at J to 2 bases, leaving 8 bases not matched to a gene. Here the CDR3 reads CASSQDAGGAPNYGYTF. The CDR3 DNA is TGTGCCAGCAGCCAAGATGCAGGGGGCGCTCCCAACTATGGCTACACCTTC.

This clone was observed a single time. The rearrangement joins TRBV10-2 to TRBJ1-1; possible D gene TRBD1, 5 bases. V shed 0 bases and J shed 7 bases, with 9 bases lying between them. The CDR3 is 13 amino acids. Germline V lookup: CDR1 WSHSY, CDR2 SAAADI. DNA of the CDR3: TGCGCCAGCAGTGAGTCTGCGGGGGGTGAAGCTTTCTTT. It specifies CASSESAGGEAFF.

The rearrangement links TRBV29-1 to TRBJ1-1; 10 bases map to TRBD1. In germline, CDR1 is SQVTM, CDR2 ANQGSEA. The CDR3 runs to 14 residues. Germline trimming cut 7 bases from V and 9 bases from J; bases unmatched to any gene: 14. CDR3 sequence: CSAFIGTGAAKAFF. The CDR3 DNA is TGCAGCGCCTTCATTGGGACAGGGGCAGCCAAAGCTTTCTTT.

Of note for this clone: The same CDR3 can be traced to other DNA sequences in this sample. V usage is TRBV6-6 and J usage is TRBJ2-3; a possible D gene is TRBD2 (5 bases). V was shortened by 2 bases and J by 3 bases, with 9 bases between the two germline ends. The germline V gene encodes CDR1 MNHNY and CDR2 SVGAGI (reference sequence). The CDR3 totals 14 residues. The CDR3 DNA sequence: TGTGCCAGCAGTTACGAGGGTCGGACAGATACGCAGTATTTT. Protein: CASSYEGRTDTQYF.

V and J are TRBV29-1 and TRBJ2-5, with 8 positions matching TRBD2. Germline V lookup: CDR1 SQVTM, CDR2 ANQGSEA. The CDR3 spans 13 residues. The V and J ends lost 4 bases and 5 bases, in that order; junction bases with no gene match: 6. This CDR3 is CSVVSRGRETQYF. The CDR3 coding sequence is TGCAGCGTTGTTTCCCGCGGGAGGGAGACCCAGTACTTC.

The genes are TRBV5-4 and TRBJ1-6; D possibly corresponds to TRBD1 (5 bases). This CDR3 has 15 amino acids. Trimming took off 4 bases at V and 3 bases at J, with 11 bases between the two ends. Germline assignment: CDR1 SGHNT and CDR2 YYREEE (reference sequence). CDR3 in amino acids: CASSPTVGYNSPLHF. CDR3 coding DNA: TGTGCCAGCAGCCCGACAGTCGGCTATAATTCACCCCTCCACTTT.

This clone showed up just a few times. The chain employs TRBV4-1 and TRBJ1-2; 7 bases map to TRBD1. J lost 2 bases, V lost 4 bases, and 7 bases had no gene match. Germline assignment: CDR1 MGHRA and CDR2 YSYEKL. The CDR3 extends over 15 amino acids. CDR3 loop: CASSRDRVANYGYTF. CDR3 DNA: TGCGCCAGCAGCCGAGACAGGGTCGCGAACTATGGCTACACCTTC.

This chain connects TRBV7-7 to TRBJ2-7; D is ambiguous. The CDR3 runs to 13 residues. Germline CDR1 SSHAT, CDR2 FNYEAQ (reference sequence). V gave up 6 bases and J gave up 0 bases, with 9 bases separating them. The CDR3, as DNA: TGTGCCAGCAGTCGAGGCCACTCCTACGAGCAGTACTTC. It specifies CASSRGHSYEQYF.

This clone has only one observation. The chain combines TRBV9 with TRBJ2-3, with TRBD1 as a possible D gene (6 bases). V lost 0 bases, J lost 4 bases, and 18 bases lay in between. The CDR3 is 17 residues long. Germline assignment: CDR1 SGDLS and CDR2 YYNGEE. The CDR3 is CASSVDEGHPRADTQYF. CDR3 bases: TGTGCCAGCAGCGTAGATGAGGGACACCCTCGGGCAGATACGCAGTATTTT.

The V call is TRBV15, the J call TRBJ1-4, with D unresolved. The CDR3 sequence is 14 residues long. V shed 1 base and J shed 6 bases, with 9 bases lying between them. CDR1 and CDR2 from the germline V gene are LNHNV and YYDKDF (reference sequence). The CDR3 protein is CATSRARTDEKLFF. The CDR3 DNA sequence: TGTGCCACCAGCAGAGCCCGCACAGATGAAAAACTGTTTTTT.

The J gene is TRBJ1-2, the V gene TRBV25-1, with 9 bases aligning to TRBD1. With 7 bases clipped from V and 4 bases from J, the junction kept 4 bases outside the gene matches. The CDR3 covers 13 residues. Germline V CDR1 and CDR2: MGHDK, SYGVNS. Here the CDR3 reads CASTGDRAYGYTF. CDR3 nucleotide sequence: TGTGCCAGCACTGGGGACAGGGCCTATGGCTACACCTTC.

This rearrangement joins TRBV5-1 to TRBJ1-2, with no clear D. CDR1 SGHRS and CDR2 YFSETQ come from the germline V gene. The V end was cut by 2 bases, the J end by 2 bases, with 13 bases between. The CDR3 runs 15 residues. CDR3 DNA: TGCGCCAGCAGCTTATGGTCACAGAACAACTATGGCTACACCTTC. Amino acid sequence: CASSLWSQNNYGYTF.

This clone was recorded once. The chain is built from TRBV5-1 and TRBJ2-7; TRBD1 matches 8 bases. CDR1 and CDR2 (germline): SGHRS, YFSETQ. This CDR3 comprises 16 residues. Trimming at V came to 0 bases and at J to 0 bases, leaving 5 bases not matched to a gene. CDR3 nucleotide sequence: TGCGCCAGCAGCTTGGGCGGGACAGGCAACTCCTACGAGCAGTACTTC. Its protein is CASSLGGTGNSYEQYF.

V and J are TRBV11-3 and TRBJ2-3; no clear D gene. Germline V gene sequence: CDR1 SGHNT, CDR2 YENEEA. V lost 0 bases and J 2 bases, leaving 3 bases between the germline ends. The CDR3 is made up of 13 amino acids. This CDR3 reads CASSLDITDTQYF. CDR3 DNA sequence: TGTGCCAGCAGCTTAGACATCACAGATACGCAGTATTTT.

V gene TRBV4-3 combines with J gene TRBJ1-6; the D gene is possibly TRBD1 (5 bases). The V end lost 0 bases, the J end lost 7 bases, and 16 bases lay between the germline ends. Germline V lookup: CDR1 LGHNA, CDR2 YSLEER. The CDR3 has 17 residues. DNA of the CDR3: TGCGCCAGCAGCCAAGATGTGGGAGGGACTCCGAATTCACCCCTCCACTTT. It specifies CASSQDVGGTPNSPLHF.

In this sample, this clone turned up a few times. The gene calls are TRBV27 and TRBJ2-7; TRBD1 agrees at 8 bases. From germline, CDR1 is MNHEY and CDR2 SMNVEV (reference sequence). The CDR3 has 13 amino acids. The V gene end was trimmed by 3 bases and the J gene end by 4 bases; junction bases not matched to a gene: 2. The CDR3 region is CASSFGQGYEQYF. For the CDR3, the DNA is TGTGCCAGCAGTTTCGGACAGGGTTACGAGCAGTACTTC.

A few counts support this clone. This chain uses TRBV7-8 with TRBJ1-1; D is unclear. The germline V and J ends were trimmed by 1 base and 4 bases, with 7 bases remaining between them. This CDR3 has 13 amino acids. Germline loops: CDR1 SGHVS, CDR2 FQNEAQ. The CDR3 bases are TGTGCCAGCAGCTTAGTTTTGAGCACTGAAGCTTTCTTT. Translating gives CASSLVLSTEAFF.

This chain joins TRBV7-8 and TRBJ2-7, with TRBD1 as a possible D gene (6 bases). Germline V gene sequence: CDR1 SGHVS, CDR2 FQNEAQ. V was shortened by 1 base and J by 5 bases, with 15 bases between the two germline ends. This CDR3 is 15 amino acids long. The CDR3 here is CASSLGTEPVHEQYF. The CDR3, as DNA: TGTGCCAGCAGCTTAGGGACAGAGCCAGTTCACGAGCAGTACTTC. The variable domain in full, completed from reference TRBV7-8 and TRBJ2-7, reads GAGVSQSPRYKVAKRGQDVALRCDPISGHVSLFWYQQALGQGPEFLTYFQNEAQLDKSGLPSDRFFAERPEGSVSTLKIQRTQQEDSAVYLCASSLGTEPVHEQYFGPGTRLTVT.

This clone was seen a handful of times. The chain joins TRBV6-5 to TRBJ2-7; D call uncertain. V lost 0 bases and J 4 bases, leaving 7 bases between the germline ends. From germline, CDR1 is MNHEY and CDR2 SVGAGI. The CDR3 sequence is 13 residues long. The CDR3 is CASSYSSSYEQYF. CDR3 nucleotide sequence: TGTGCCAGCAGTTACTCAAGCTCTTACGAGCAGTACTTC.

The chain employs TRBV5-1 and TRBJ1-2, with D possibly matching TRBD1 (6 bases). CDR1 and CDR2 from the germline V gene are SGHRS and YFSETQ. CDR3 length: 15 residues. Deletions cut 4 bases from V and 6 bases from J, with 19 bases between. The CDR3: CASSALPGRGDGYTF. CDR3 nucleotides: TGCGCCAGCAGCGCCCTCCCCGGCAGGGGTGATGGCTACACCTTC.